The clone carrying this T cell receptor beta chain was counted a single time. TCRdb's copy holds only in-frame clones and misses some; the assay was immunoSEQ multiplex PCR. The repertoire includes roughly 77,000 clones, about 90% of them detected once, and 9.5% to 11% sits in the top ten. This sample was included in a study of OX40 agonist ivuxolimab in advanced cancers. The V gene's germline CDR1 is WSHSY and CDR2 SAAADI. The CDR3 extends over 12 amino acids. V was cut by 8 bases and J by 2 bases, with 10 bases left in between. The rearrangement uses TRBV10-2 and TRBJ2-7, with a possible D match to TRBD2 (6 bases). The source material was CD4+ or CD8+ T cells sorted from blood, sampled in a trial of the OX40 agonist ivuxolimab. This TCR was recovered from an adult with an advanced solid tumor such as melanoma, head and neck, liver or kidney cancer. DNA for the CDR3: TGCGCCAGCGGGGAGGACCCCTACGAGCAGTACTTC. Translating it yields CASGEDPYEQYF.